This T cell receptor (beta chain) originates from a study of OX40 agonist ivuxolimab in advanced cancers. Across the study: Recorded diagnoses for dose-escalation patients were hepatocellular carcinoma, melanoma, renal cell or head and neck cancer.

Trimming took 3 bases from V and 1 from J, leaving 15 bases between them. The V gene's germline CDR1 is SGDLS and CDR2 YYNGEE. CDR3 length: 16 amino acids. Profiled with immunoSEQ multiplex PCR; TCRdb holds only in-frame clones, not every one. The sample lists about 36,000 clones, about four fifths seen once, with around 13% in the top ten. The TCR originated in an adult with an advanced solid tumor such as melanoma, head and neck, liver or kidney cancer. The input for sequencing was CD4+ or CD8+ T cells sorted from blood, taken in a trial of the OX40 agonist ivuxolimab. This chain connects TRBV9 to TRBJ2-3; a possible D gene is TRBD2 (6 bases). The CDR3 here is CASSGEIADRTDTQYF. CDR3 nucleotide sequence: TGTGCCAGCAGCGGGGAGATAGCGGATCGCACAGATACGCAGTATTTT.